Listed here are 13 T cell receptor beta chains from one sample, sequenced in a study of identical twins. A single record per CDR3 protein comes from TCRdb applying MiXCR to the 5' RACE reads. The table shows 200,000 or so distinct CDR3 sequences, with roughly 15% occurring only once. This sample also appeared in a second study, on T cells expressing NK-cell markers.

The sample comprised CD8+ T cells sorted from blood. The receptors shown here come from a woman aged 18-29 years in good health.

This rearrangement joins TRBV7-9 to TRBJ2-5; D gene unclear. The CDR3 is made up of 11 amino acids. The V and J ends lost 5 bases and 4 bases respectively, with 5 bases between them. CDR1 and CDR2 (germline): SEHNR, FQNEAQ (reference sequence). The chain's CDR3 is CASSPSETQYF. The CDR3, as DNA: TGTGCCAGCAGCCCCTCAGAGACCCAGTACTTC.

The table lists this clonotype with a few counts. In nucleotides, the CDR3 is TGTGCCAGCAGCCCGGGGTCAGGCCAAGAGACCCAGTACTTC. Translation: CASSPGSGQETQYF. The chain employs TRBV12-3 or TRBV12-4 and TRBJ2-5, with a possible D match to TRBD2 (5 bases). CDR3 length: 14 residues. V lost 6 bases to trimming and J lost 1 base, with 12 bases between them.

The chain is built from TRBV6-2 or TRBV6-3 and TRBJ2-7, with 8 bases matching TRBD2. The V gene's germline CDR1 is MNHEY and CDR2 SVGEGT. The CDR3 runs 13 residues. The trim removed 4 bases at V and 2 bases at J, leaving 1 base unmatched. CDR3 sequence reads: CASSFGRAYEQYF. Here the CDR3 DNA reads TGTGCCAGCAGTTTCGGGAGGGCCTACGAGCAGTACTTC.

This clonotype was recorded a few times. The chain uses TRBV7-9 and TRBJ1-1; D unclear. V was pared by 4 bases and J by 0 bases, with 12 bases between. The CDR3 is made up of 15 amino acids. The germline V gene has CDR1 SEHNR and CDR2 FQNEAQ (reference sequence). The CDR3 DNA is TGTGCCAGCAGCTCCCCCGGCAGCATGAACACTGAAGCTTTCTTT. Amino acids: CASSSPGSMNTEAFF.

The table lists this clonotype with a few counts. This chain uses TRBV6-2 or TRBV6-3 with TRBJ2-7; 11 bases agree with TRBD2. Germline assignment: CDR1 MNHEY and CDR2 SVGEGT. This CDR3 has 15 residues. The trim removed 5 bases at V and 6 bases at J, leaving 9 bases unmatched. This CDR3 is CASSLVAGGRGEQYF. CDR3 in DNA: TGTGCCAGCAGTCTAGTAGCGGGAGGGCGAGGCGAGCAGTACTTC.

Only a few counts were recorded for this clonotype. V and J are TRBV30 and TRBJ2-3; possible D gene TRBD2, 6 bases. Trimming removed 5 bases from V and 5 bases from J, with 17 bases in between. The CDR3 contains 14 residues. The germline gives CDR1 GTSNPN, CDR2 SVGIG (reference sequence). CDR3 sequence reads: CAWVRDSAQDTQYF. The CDR3 nucleotides are TGTGCCTGGGTCCGGGACTCGGCGCAAGATACGCAGTATTTT.

The rearrangement links TRBV20-1 to TRBJ1-2, with D hard to call. The V and J ends lost 5 bases and 6 bases respectively, with 4 bases between them. Germline V gives CDR1 DFQATT, CDR2 SNEGSKA (reference sequence). The CDR3 totals 9 residues. The CDR3 DNA reads as TGCAGTGCTCCCAATGGCTACACCTTC. As protein: CSAPNGYTF.

This clonotype showed up just a few times. This rearrangement joins TRBV27 to TRBJ2-3; TRBD2 agrees at 7 bases. Germline V gene data show CDR1 as MNHEY and CDR2 as SMNVEV (reference sequence). CDR3 size: 12 residues. With V trimmed by 3 bases and J by 10 bases, 4 bases remained unmatched. CDR3 region: CASSFGAGAQYF. CDR3 sequence (DNA): TGTGCCAGCAGTTTTGGGGCGGGGGCGCAGTATTTT.

The chain links TRBV20-1 to TRBJ2-1; either TRBD1 or TRBD2 may supply D (5 bases each). The CDR3 contains 14 residues. Trimming left V 6 bases short and J 0 bases short, with 12 bases between. The germline CDR1 and CDR2 sequences are DFQATT and SNEGSKA (reference sequence). CDR3 sequence reads: CSAEEGNSYNEQFF. CDR3 DNA sequence: TGCAGTGCCGAAGAGGGGAACTCCTACAATGAGCAGTTCTTC.

CDR3 loop: CASTGGRSSSYNEQFF. DNA for the CDR3: TGTGCCAGCACGGGCGGGAGGTCGAGCTCCTACAATGAGCAGTTCTTC. V is TRBV12-3 or TRBV12-4 and J is TRBJ2-1; TRBD2 agrees at 8 bases. The CDR3 is 16 residues long. V was pared by 7 bases and J by 0 bases, with 8 bases of the junction left unmatched.

V is TRBV12-5 and J is TRBJ2-1; 9 nucleotides line up with TRBD2. CDR1 LGHNT and CDR2 FRNRAP come from the germline V gene. This CDR3 comprises 15 residues. V gave up 4 bases and J gave up 3 bases; unmatched junction bases: 4. This CDR3 reads CASGYFSGSYNEQFF. In DNA, the CDR3 is TGTGCTAGTGGTTACTTTAGCGGGAGCTACAATGAGCAGTTCTTC.

The table lists this clonotype with many counts. J is TRBJ2-1 and V is TRBV7-3; 11 nucleotides match TRBD2. With V trimmed by 0 bases and J by 6 bases, 1 base remained unmatched. The CDR3 loop spans 15 amino acids. From germline, CDR1 is SGHTA and CDR2 FQGTGA. The CDR3 loop reads CASSLTSGGANEQFF. As DNA, the CDR3 is TGTGCCAGCAGCTTAACTAGCGGGGGGGCCAATGAGCAGTTCTTC.

This clonotype was counted between two and nine times. The rearrangement links TRBV29-1 to TRBJ2-7; tentative D call: TRBD1 (6 bases). This CDR3 contains 11 residues. Germline V gene data show CDR1 as SQVTM and CDR2 as ANQGSEA. Trimming removed 5 bases from V and 5 bases from J, with 10 bases in between. The DNA for the CDR3 is TGCAGCGTTTACAGGGACCACGAGCAGTACTTC. Residues: CSVYRDHEQYF.